This T cell receptor beta chain is drawn from a study of T cell responses to AZD1222 COVID-19 vaccine. Study conclusions and caveats: Receipt of two AZD1222 doses was followed by a rise in Spike-specific TCR breadth and depth. CD4 TCRs covered the whole spike, strongest at regions 160-218 and 743-854. Seropositive status at baseline applied to only a handful of AZD1222 recipients. Repertoires in all cases were sampled only once the peak T cell response had passed.

V lost 10 bases to trimming and J lost 8 bases; unmatched junction nucleotides: 7. The CDR3 is 12 amino acids. In germline, CDR1 is MNHEY, CDR2 SVGAGI. Repertoires were generated with immunoSEQ multiplex PCR, while TCRdb's copy carries only in-frame clones and drops some. The data show some 99,000 clones, with around 84% seen just once and 14% held by the top ten. Details on this clone: No antigen is known for it.

This TCR was sampled from an adult who received the AZD1222 COVID-19 vaccine. V gene TRBV6-5 combines with J gene TRBJ2-1; 8 bases match TRBD2. Sequences were derived from peripheral blood, sampled 28 days after the second AZD1222 dose. The CDR3 DNA sequence: TGTGCCACCGTTAGCGGGGTCTATGAGCAGTTCTTC. Translated: CATVSGVYEQFF.